A single sample is the source of the 6 T cell receptor beta chains below, sequenced in a study of naive CD8 T cells in extremely preterm neonates. The repertoire was sequenced with immunoSEQ multiplex PCR; TCRdb's copy has only in-frame clones and lacks some. The table shows a few thousand clones, with approximately 97% occurring only once. Without labor or membrane rupture, elective cesareans at about 35-43 weeks supplied term cord blood. Input material: naive CD8+ T cells from cord blood. Every receptor here comes from a newborn in good health.

The J gene is TRBJ1-3, the V gene TRBV30, with a possible D match to TRBD1 (5 bases). The germline V gene has CDR1 GTSNPN and CDR2 SVGIG (reference sequence). V lost 4 bases and J 3 bases, leaving 13 bases between the germline ends. The CDR3 loop spans 14 amino acids. The DNA of the CDR3 is TGTGCCTGGAATGTAGCGGGGCTTGGAAACACCATATATTTT. This translates into CAWNVAGLGNTIYF.

This chain connects TRBV18 to TRBJ2-3; D is unresolved. Trimming cost V 6 bases and J 0 bases, with 4 bases left between them. CDR1 and CDR2 from the germline V gene are KGHSH and LQKENI. The length of the CDR3 is 12 residues. The CDR3 region is CASSTSTDTQYF. The DNA of the CDR3 is TGTGCCAGCTCCACTAGCACAGATACGCAGTATTTT. Full variable domain (rest looked up from reference TRBV18 and TRBJ2-3): NAGVMQNPRHLVRRRGQEARLRCSPMKGHSHVYWYRQLPEEGLKFMVYLQKENIIDESGMPKERFSAEFPKEGPSILRIQQVVRGDSAAYFCASSTSTDTQYFGPGTRLTVL.

The chain joins TRBV15 to TRBJ1-1; D is undetermined. The CDR3 runs to 16 residues. V lost 0 bases and J 7 bases, leaving 18 bases between the germline ends. Germline V gives CDR1 LNHNV, CDR2 YYDKDF (reference sequence). This chain's CDR3 is CATSRDSGSQDLEAFF. The CDR3 bases are TGTGCCACCAGCAGAGATTCGGGGTCCCAAGATCTTGAAGCTTTCTTT. The whole variable domain, filled in from reference TRBV15 and TRBJ1-1, reads DAMVIQNPRYQVTQFGKPVTLSCSQTLNHNVMYWYQQKSSQAPKLLFHYYDKDFNNEADTPDNFQSRRPNTSFCFLDIRSPGLGDTAMYLCATSRDSGSQDLEAFFGQGTRLTVV.

This chain connects TRBV9 to TRBJ2-4; the match to TRBD1 covers 8 bases. The CDR3 is 13 residues long. J was trimmed by 7 bases and V by 4 bases; bases with no gene match: 4. CDR1 and CDR2 from the germline V gene are SGDLS and YYNGEE. The CDR3 sequence is CASSSDRVNIQYF. CDR3 nucleotide sequence: TGTGCCAGCAGCTCGGACAGGGTGAACATTCAGTACTTC.

CDR3 sequence: CASSAREPTDTQYF. In DNA form, the CDR3 reads TGCGCCAGCAGTGCCCGGGAACCCACAGATACGCAGTATTTT. The chain recombines TRBV10-1 with TRBJ2-3; D may be TRBD2 (5 bases). Germline V lookup: CDR1 WNHNN, CDR2 SYGVQD (reference sequence). The CDR3 runs to 14 residues. V was shortened by 4 bases and J by 2 bases, with 10 bases between the two germline ends.

V and J are TRBV4-2 and TRBJ1-2; D is uncertain. The germline V gene encodes CDR1 LGHNA and CDR2 YNFKEQ. The CDR3 length is 13 residues. Trimming took 3 bases from V and 8 from J, leaving 13 bases between them. This CDR3 is CASSQGTLVGYTF. The CDR3 nucleotides read TGTGCCAGCAGCCAGGGCACACTGGTGGGCTACACCTTC.